This record looks at one T cell receptor beta chain sequence and its context. The sample belongs to a study of PD-1 blockade in classical Hodgkin lymphoma. Trimming took off 11 bases at V and 6 bases at J, with 14 bases between the two ends. The CDR3 is 12 residues long. CDR1 is MNHEY, CDR2 SMNVEV, per germline (reference sequence). Libraries were prepared by immunoSEQ multiplex PCR; TCRdb keeps only in-frame clonotypes and omits some of them. The data show approximately 84,000 clones, about 83% seen once. Time point in this sample: cycle 4 day 1 (C4D1), after less than 7 weeks of nivolumab. All patients experienced relapse after autologous stem cell transplantation, and brentuximab vedotin exposure was variable.

The sequencing used peripheral blood mononuclear cells (PBMCs), collected before the fourth cycle of nivolumab. The V call is TRBV27, the J call TRBJ2-1; D not certain. This TCR came from a human donor with classical Hodgkin lymphoma. The CDR3 coding sequence is TGTGCCGTCGTAGGGCCAGCCAATGAGCAGTTCTTC. Translation gives CAVVGPANEQFF.